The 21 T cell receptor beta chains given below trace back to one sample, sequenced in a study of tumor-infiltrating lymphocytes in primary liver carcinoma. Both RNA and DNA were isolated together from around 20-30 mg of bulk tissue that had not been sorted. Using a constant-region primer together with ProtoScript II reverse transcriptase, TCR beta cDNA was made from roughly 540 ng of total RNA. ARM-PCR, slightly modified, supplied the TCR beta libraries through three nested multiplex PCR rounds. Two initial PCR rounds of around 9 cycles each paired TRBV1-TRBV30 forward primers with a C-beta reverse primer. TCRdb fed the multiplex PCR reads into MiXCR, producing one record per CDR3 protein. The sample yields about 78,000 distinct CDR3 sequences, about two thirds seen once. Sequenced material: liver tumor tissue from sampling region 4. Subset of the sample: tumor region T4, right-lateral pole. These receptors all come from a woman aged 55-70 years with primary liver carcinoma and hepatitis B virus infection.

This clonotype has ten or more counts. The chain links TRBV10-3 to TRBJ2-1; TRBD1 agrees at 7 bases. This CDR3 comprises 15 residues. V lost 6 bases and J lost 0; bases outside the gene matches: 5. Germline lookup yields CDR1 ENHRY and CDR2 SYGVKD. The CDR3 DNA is TGTGCCATCAGGGTACGGGACAGCTCCTACAATGAGCAGTTCTTC. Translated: CAIRVRDSSYNEQFF.

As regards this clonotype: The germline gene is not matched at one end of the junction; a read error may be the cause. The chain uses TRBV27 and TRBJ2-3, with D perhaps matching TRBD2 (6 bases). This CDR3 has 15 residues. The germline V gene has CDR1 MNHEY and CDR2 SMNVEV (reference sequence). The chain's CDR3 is CASRRGRGYTDTQYF. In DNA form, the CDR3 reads TGTGCTAGCAGGCGGGGTCGCGGATACACAGATACGCAGTATTTT.

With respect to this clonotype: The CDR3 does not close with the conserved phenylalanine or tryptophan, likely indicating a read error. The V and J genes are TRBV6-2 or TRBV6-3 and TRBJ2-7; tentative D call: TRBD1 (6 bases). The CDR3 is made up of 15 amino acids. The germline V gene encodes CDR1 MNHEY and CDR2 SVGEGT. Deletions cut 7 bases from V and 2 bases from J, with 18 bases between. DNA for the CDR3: TGTGCCAGCACTACCGGACAGCCCAGCACCTACGAGCAGTACTTA. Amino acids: CASTTGQPSTYEQYL.

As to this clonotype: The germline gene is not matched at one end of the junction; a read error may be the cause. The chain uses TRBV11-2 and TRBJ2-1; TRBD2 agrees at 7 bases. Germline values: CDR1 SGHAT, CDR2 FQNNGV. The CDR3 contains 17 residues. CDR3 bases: TGCGCCAGCAGCAGGAGACTAGCAGGAGGGCTGGGGGATGAGCAGTTCTTC. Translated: CASSRRLAGGLGDEQFF. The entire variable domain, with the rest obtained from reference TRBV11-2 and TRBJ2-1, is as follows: EAGVAQSPRYKIIEKRQSVAFWCNPISGHATLYWYQQILGQGPKLLIQFQNNGVVDDSQLPKDRFSAERLKGVDSTLKIQPAKLEDSAVYLCASSRRLAGGLGDEQFFGPGTRLTVL.

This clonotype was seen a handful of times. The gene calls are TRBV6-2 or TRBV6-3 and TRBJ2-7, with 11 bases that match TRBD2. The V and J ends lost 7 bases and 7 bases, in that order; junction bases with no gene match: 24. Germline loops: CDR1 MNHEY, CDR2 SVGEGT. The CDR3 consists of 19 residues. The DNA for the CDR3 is TGTGCCAGCAAGTATGGACGGGCATACGGAGAGGGACTAGCGGAAGAGCAGTACTTC. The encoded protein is CASKYGRAYGEGLAEEQYF.

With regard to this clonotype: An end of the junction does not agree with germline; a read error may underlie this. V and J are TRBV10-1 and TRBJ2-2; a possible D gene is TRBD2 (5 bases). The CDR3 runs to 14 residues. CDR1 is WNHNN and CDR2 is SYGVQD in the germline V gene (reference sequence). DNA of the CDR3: TGCGCCAGCAGTGGTCCCGCGGAACCCGGGGATCTGTTTTTT. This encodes CASSGPAEPGDLFF.

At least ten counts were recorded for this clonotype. CDR3 DNA sequence: TGTGCCACCGGGCGGGACTGGAGCTCCTACGAGCAGTACTTC. It yields the protein CATGRDWSSYEQYF. The gene calls are TRBV28 and TRBJ2-7, with a possible D match to TRBD2 (6 bases). The V gene lost 10 bases and the J gene lost 0 bases, with 16 bases spanning the gap. The germline CDR1 and CDR2 sequences are MDHEN and SYDVKM. The CDR3 extends over 14 amino acids.

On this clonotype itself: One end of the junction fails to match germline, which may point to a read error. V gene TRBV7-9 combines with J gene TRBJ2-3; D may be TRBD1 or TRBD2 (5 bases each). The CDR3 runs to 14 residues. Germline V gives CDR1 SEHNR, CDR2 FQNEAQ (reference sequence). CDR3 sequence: CASSPSGSTGTQYF. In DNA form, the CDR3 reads TGTGCCAGCAGTCCCAGCGGATCCACAGGTACGCAGTATTTT.

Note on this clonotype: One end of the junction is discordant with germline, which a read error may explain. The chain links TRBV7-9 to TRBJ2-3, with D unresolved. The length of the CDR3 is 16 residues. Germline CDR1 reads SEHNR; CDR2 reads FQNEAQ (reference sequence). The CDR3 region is CASSLRSPGGRDTQYF. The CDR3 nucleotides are TGTGCCAGTAGCTTACGCAGTCCCGGCGGTAGAGATACGCAGTATTTT.

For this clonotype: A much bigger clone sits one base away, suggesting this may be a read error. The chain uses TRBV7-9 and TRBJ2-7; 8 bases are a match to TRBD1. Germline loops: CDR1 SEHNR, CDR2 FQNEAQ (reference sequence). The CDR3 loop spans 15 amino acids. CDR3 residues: CASSPGQAFSYEQCF. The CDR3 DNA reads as TGTGCCAGCAGCCCGGGACAGGCATTCTCCTACGAGCAGTGCTTC.

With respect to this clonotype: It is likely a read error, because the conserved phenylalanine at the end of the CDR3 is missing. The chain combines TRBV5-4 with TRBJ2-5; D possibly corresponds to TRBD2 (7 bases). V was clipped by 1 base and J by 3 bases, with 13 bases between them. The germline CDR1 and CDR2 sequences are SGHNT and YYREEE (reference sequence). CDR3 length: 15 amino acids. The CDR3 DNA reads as TGTGCCAGCAGCTTGCGGATAGGGGGGGAAGAGACCCAGTACTTG. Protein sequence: CASSLRIGGEETQYL.

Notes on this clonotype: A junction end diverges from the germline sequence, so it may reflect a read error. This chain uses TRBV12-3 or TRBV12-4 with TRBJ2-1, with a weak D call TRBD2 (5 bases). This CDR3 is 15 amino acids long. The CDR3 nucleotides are TGTGTCAGCAGAGACGAGCAGGAGGCCCCCAATGAGCGGTTCTTC. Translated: CVSRDEQEAPNERFF.

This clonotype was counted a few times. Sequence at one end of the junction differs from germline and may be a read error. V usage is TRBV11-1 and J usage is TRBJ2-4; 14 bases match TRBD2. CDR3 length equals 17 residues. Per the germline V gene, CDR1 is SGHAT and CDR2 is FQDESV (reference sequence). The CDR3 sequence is CASSFPGTSGSKNIQYF. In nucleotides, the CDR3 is TGTGCCAGCAGCTTTCCCGGGACTAGCGGGAGCAAAAACATTCAGTATTTC.

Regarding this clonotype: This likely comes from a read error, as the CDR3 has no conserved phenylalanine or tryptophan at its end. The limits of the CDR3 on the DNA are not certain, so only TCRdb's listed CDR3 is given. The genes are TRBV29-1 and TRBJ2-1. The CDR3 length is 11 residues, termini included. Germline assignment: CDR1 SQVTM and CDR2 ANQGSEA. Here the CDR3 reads CSVTSDYEEFV.

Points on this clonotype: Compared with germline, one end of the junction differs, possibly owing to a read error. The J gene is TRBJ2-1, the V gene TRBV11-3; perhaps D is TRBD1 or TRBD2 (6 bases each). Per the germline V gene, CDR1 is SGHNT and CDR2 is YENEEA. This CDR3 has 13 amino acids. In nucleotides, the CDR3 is TGTGCCAACAGTGCCGGGGGCTGCAATGAGCGGTTCTTC. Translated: CANSAGGCNERFF. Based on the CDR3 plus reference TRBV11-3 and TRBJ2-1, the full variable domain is EAGVVQSPRYKIIEKKQPVAFWCNPISGHNTLYWYLQNLGQGPELLIRYENEEAVDDSQLPKDRFSAERLKGVDSTLKIQPAELGDSAVYLCANSAGGCNERFFGPGTRLTVL.

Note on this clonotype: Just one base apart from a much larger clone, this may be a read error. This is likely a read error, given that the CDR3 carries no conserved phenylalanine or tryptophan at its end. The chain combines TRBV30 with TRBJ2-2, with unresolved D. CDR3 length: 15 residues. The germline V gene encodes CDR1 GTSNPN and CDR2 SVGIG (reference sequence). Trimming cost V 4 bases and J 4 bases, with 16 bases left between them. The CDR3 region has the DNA TGTGCCTGGACAGGAAGGCGAACGGTCACCGGGGAGCTGTTTTTA. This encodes CAWTGRRTVTGELFL.

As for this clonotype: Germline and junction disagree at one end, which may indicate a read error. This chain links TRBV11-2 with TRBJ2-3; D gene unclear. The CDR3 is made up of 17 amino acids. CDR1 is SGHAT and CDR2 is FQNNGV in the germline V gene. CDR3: CASSLGIRMEGIDTQYF. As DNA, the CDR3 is TGTGCCAGCAGCTTAGGGATTCGAATGGAAGGCATAGATACGCAATATTTT.

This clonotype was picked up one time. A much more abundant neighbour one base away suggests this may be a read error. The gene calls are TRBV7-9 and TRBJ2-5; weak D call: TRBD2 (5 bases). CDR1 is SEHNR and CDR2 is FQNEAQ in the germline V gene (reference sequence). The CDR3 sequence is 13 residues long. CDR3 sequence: CASGPRESEIQYF. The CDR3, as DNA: TGTGCCAGCGGCCCAAGGGAGAGCGAGATCCAGTACTTC.

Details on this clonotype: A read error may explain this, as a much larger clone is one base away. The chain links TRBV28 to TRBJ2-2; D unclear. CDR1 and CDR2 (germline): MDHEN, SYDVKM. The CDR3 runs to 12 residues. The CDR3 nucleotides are TGTGTCAGCAGTAAGATGAGTCGGGAGCTGTTTTTT. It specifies CVSSKMSRELFF.

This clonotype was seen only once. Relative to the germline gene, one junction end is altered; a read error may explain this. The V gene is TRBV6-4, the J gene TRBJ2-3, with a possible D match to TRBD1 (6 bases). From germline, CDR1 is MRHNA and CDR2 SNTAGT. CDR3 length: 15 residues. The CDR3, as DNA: TGTGCCAACAGTGACTCAAGGACAGACATCGATACGCAGTATTTT. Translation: CANSDSRTDIDTQYF.

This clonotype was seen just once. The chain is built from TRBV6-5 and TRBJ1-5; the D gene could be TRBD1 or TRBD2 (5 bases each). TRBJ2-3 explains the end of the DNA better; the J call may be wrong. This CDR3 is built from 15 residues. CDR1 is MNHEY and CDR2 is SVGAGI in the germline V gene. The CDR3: CASSPGALIGLPQYF. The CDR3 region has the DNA TGTGCCAGCAGCCCCGGGGCCCTTATCGGCCTGCCCCAGTATTTT.